This T cell receptor beta chain is drawn from a study of blood T cell repertoires in COVID-19. Study-level information: Spain, Italy and the United States supplied samples that represented acute and convalescent COVID-19.

V lost 1 base, J lost 0 bases, and 13 bases lay in between. Germline V gives CDR1 SNHLY, CDR2 FYNNEI. The CDR3 runs 18 residues. Sequencing used immunoSEQ multiplex PCR; TCRdb keeps in-frame clones, though not all of them. The sample has approximately 320,000 clones; 75% to 85% are singletons. The source is a human donor in a cohort sampled during active COVID-19. The chain employs TRBV2 and TRBJ2-6; D is possibly TRBD1 (5 bases). Sequences were obtained from peripheral blood. This CDR3 is CASSEGFRDSSGANVLTF. The CDR3 DNA is TGTGCCAGCAGTGAAGGTTTTCGAGACAGCTCTGGGGCCAACGTCCTGACTTTC.